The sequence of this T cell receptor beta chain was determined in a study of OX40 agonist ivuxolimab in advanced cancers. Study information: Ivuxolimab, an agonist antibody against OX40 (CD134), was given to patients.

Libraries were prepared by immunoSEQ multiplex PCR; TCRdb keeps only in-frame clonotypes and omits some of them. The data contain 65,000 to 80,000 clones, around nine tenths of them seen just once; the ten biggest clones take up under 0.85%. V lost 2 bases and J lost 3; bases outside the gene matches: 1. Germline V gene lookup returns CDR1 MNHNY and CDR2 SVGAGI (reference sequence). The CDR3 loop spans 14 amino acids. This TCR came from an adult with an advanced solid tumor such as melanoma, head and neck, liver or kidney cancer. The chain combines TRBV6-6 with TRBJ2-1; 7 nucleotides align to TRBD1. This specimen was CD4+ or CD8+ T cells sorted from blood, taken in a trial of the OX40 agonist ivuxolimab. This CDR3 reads CASSYRGLYNEQFF. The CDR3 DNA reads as TGTGCCAGCAGTTACAGGGGGCTCTACAATGAGCAGTTCTTC.